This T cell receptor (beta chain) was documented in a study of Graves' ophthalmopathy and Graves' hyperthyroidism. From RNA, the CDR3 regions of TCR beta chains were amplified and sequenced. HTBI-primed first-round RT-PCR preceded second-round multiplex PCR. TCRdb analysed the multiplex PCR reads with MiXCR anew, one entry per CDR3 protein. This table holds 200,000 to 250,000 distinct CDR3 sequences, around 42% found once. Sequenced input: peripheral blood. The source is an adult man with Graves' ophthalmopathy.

CDR3 sequence (DNA): TGTGCCATCAGTGAGGTCTTGGACAAGATCGCGCAGTTCTTC. Protein product: CAISEVLDKIAQFF. The chain employs TRBV10-3 and TRBJ2-1, with a tentative D call TRBD1 (5 bases). CDR1 is ENHRY, CDR2 SYGVKD, per germline. The length of the CDR3 is 14 residues. With 2 bases removed from V and 12 bases from J, the gap between germline ends came to 17 bases.